One sample yielded the 21 T cell receptor beta chains listed below, sequenced in a study of blood T cell repertoires in COVID-19 (TCRdb year 2020). Receptor amplification or capture employed the immunoSEQ multiplex PCR assay. Entries here come from immuneACCESS through TCRdb and include only in-frame sequences with V and J called. Some clones fail to appear in such tables; in the studies checked, an unresolved V gene covers under half of the shortfall, and the cause of the remainder is unknown. The sample yields about 210,000 clones; roughly 80% were counted once. 4.5% to 5.5% of the sample lies in the top ten. The source material was peripheral blood. These TCRs come from a woman in her 70s with COVID-19, enrolled during active disease.

The rearrangement uses TRBV7-9 and TRBJ2-2; 7 bases are shared with TRBD2. The germline V gene encodes CDR1 SEHNR and CDR2 FQNEAQ (reference sequence). With V trimmed by 7 bases and J by 7 bases, 9 bases remained unmatched. CDR3 size: 14 residues. The CDR3 here is CASIQLATVGELFF. The CDR3 DNA reads as TGTGCCAGCATCCAACTAGCGACAGTCGGGGAGCTGTTTTTT.

This chain's CDR3 is CASRDRVLETQYF. The CDR3 DNA reads as TGTGCCAGCCGGGACAGGGTATTAGAGACCCAGTACTTC. The J gene is TRBJ2-5, the V gene TRBV19; TRBD1 aligns across 9 bases. The V and J ends lost 9 bases and 4 bases, in that order; junction bases with no gene match: 6. The germline V gene has CDR1 LNHDA and CDR2 SQIVND (reference sequence). The CDR3 length is 13 residues.

V and J are TRBV19 and TRBJ1-1; no definite D call. The CDR3 runs 15 residues. Between the trimmed V and J ends, which lost 1 base and 3 bases, there was a span of 12 bases. In germline, CDR1 is LNHDA, CDR2 SQIVND (reference sequence). The CDR3 loop reads CASSIGGGLDTEAFF. The DNA of the CDR3 is TGTGCCAGTAGTATAGGTGGAGGCCTGGACACTGAAGCTTTCTTT.

The chain is built from TRBV4-1 and TRBJ2-2; TRBD1 aligns across 8 bases. The CDR3 length is 17 residues. Germline trimming cut 2 bases from V and 5 bases from J; bases unmatched to any gene: 10. The germline V gene encodes CDR1 MGHRA and CDR2 YSYEKL. As DNA, the CDR3 is TGCGCCAGCAGCCAAACGACAGGGGTGAGGGCTACCGGGGAGCTGTTTTTT. This gives the protein CASSQTTGVRATGELFF.

The J gene is TRBJ1-2, the V gene TRBV7-9; 10 bases fit TRBD1. This CDR3 is built from 14 residues. Germline V gives CDR1 SEHNR, CDR2 FQNEAQ (reference sequence). V shed 1 base, J shed 8 bases, and the junction held 4 bases outside the gene matches. The DNA of the CDR3 is TGTGCCAGCAGCTTAGGTGGGACAGGGGTCGGCTACACCTTC. This gives the protein CASSLGGTGVGYTF.

V is TRBV19 and J is TRBJ1-5; TRBD1 agrees at 8 bases. The CDR3 consists of 14 residues. Trimming took 6 bases from V and 5 from J; bases not matched to a gene: 6. The V gene's germline CDR1 is LNHDA and CDR2 SQIVND (reference sequence). The CDR3 sequence is CASRLGQGHQPQHF. CDR3 DNA sequence: TGTGCCAGTAGGCTAGGACAGGGCCATCAGCCCCAGCATTTT.

The genes are TRBV12-5 and TRBJ2-2, with a weak D call TRBD1 (6 bases). Germline V gene sequence: CDR1 LGHNT, CDR2 FRNRAP. Trimming removed 2 bases from V and 0 bases from J, with 13 bases in between. This CDR3 contains 17 residues. In DNA form, the CDR3 reads TGTGCTAGTGGTTTGACGTCCGGGACAACGAACACCGGGGAGCTGTTTTTT. Translating gives CASGLTSGTTNTGELFF.

This chain links TRBV7-3 with TRBJ2-2, with 7 bases matching TRBD1. The CDR3 spans 15 residues. Germline V gene sequence: CDR1 SGHTA, CDR2 FQGTGA. The V and J ends lost 2 bases and 1 base, in that order; junction bases with no gene match: 1. CDR3 coding DNA: TGTGCCAGCAGCTTAGGGGACAGGAACACCGGGGAGCTGTTTTTT. Protein sequence: CASSLGDRNTGELFF.

The chain combines TRBV27 with TRBJ2-3; TRBD1 matches at 11 bases. Germline CDR1 and CDR2: MNHEY and SMNVEV (reference sequence). The CDR3 has 17 amino acids. J lost 0 bases, V lost 7 bases, and 9 bases had no gene match. Written as DNA, the CDR3 is TGTGCCAGCATCAGAGGACAGGGGGCTCAAAGCACAGATACGCAGTATTTT. Its protein is CASIRGQGAQSTDTQYF.

The chain employs TRBV2 and TRBJ2-5; 8 nucleotides line up with TRBD2. The CDR3 is 14 amino acids. Trimming removed 7 bases from V and 4 bases from J; junction bases left unmatched: 8. CDR1 SNHLY and CDR2 FYNNEI come from the germline V gene. Here the CDR3 reads CASTPRGGGETQYF. The CDR3 DNA follows: TGTGCCAGCACCCCCCGGGGGGGCGGAGAGACCCAGTACTTC.

This chain connects TRBV5-5 to TRBJ1-2, with D tentatively TRBD1 (6 bases). Trimming took 0 bases from V and 7 from J, leaving 13 bases between them. CDR3 length: 14 residues. CDR1 and CDR2 from the germline V gene are SGHKS and YYEKEE (reference sequence). The DNA of the CDR3 is TGTGCCAGCAGCTTGGGTGGGGGCAGTGGTGGCTACACCTTC. Translating it yields CASSLGGGSGGYTF.

The CDR3 region is CASSKGWGGLYNYGYTF. The CDR3 DNA sequence: TGTGCCAGCAGCAAAGGCTGGGGGGGCCTCTATAACTATGGCTACACCTTC. This sequence joins TRBV21-1 and TRBJ1-2. TRBV21-1 is assigned pseudogene status. The CDR3 length is 17 residues.

The CDR3 coding sequence is TGTGCCAGCAGCTTCCTCGGACAGGGGAGTTTCGGTGAGCAGTTCTTC. Translation: CASSFLGQGSFGEQFF. This chain connects TRBV7-3 to TRBJ2-1; TRBD1 aligns across 9 bases. CDR3 length: 16 amino acids. CDR1 and CDR2 from the germline V gene are SGHTA and FQGTGA. The junction had 12 bases not matched to a gene; V was cut back by 3 bases and J by 9 bases.

This clone was seen once. CDR3 bases: TGCGCCAGCAGCCGAGACGGGTTATCGAACACTGAAGCTTTCTTT. This sequence encodes CASSRDGLSNTEAFF. The gene calls are TRBV5-1 and TRBJ1-1; no clear D gene. CDR1 SGHRS and CDR2 YFSETQ come from the germline V gene. The germline V and J ends were trimmed by 4 bases and 1 base, with 14 bases remaining between them. The CDR3 has 15 residues.

The gene calls are TRBV5-8 and TRBJ1-5; D is undetermined. The V gene lost 0 bases and the J gene lost 2 bases, with 9 bases spanning the gap. The CDR3 loop spans 15 amino acids. Germline lookup yields CDR1 SGHTS and CDR2 YDEGEE. The CDR3 region is CASSLAGSRNQPQHF. The CDR3 DNA is TGTGCCAGCAGCTTGGCCGGTAGCCGCAATCAGCCCCAGCATTTT.

CDR3 loop: CASRGGGTGAYEQYF. CDR3 DNA sequence: TGTGCCAGCAGGGGAGGCGGGACCGGTGCCTACGAGCAGTACTTC. The chain is built from TRBV7-3 and TRBJ2-7, with D possibly TRBD2 on 6 matching bases. The V end was cut by 6 bases, the J end by 2 bases, with 17 bases between. Per germline, CDR1 SGHTA and CDR2 FQGTGA. This CDR3 region has 15 residues.

The rearrangement joins TRBV7-2 to TRBJ2-2; 7 positions match TRBD1. Germline values: CDR1 SGHTA, CDR2 FQGNSA. CDR3 size: 16 residues. Losses at the gene ends were 5 bases for V and 0 bases for J; bases not matched to a gene: 6. The CDR3 DNA sequence: TGTGCCAGCAGCCTAGACAGGGCTGCGAACACCGGGGAGCTGTTTTTT. Protein sequence: CASSLDRAANTGELFF.

The chain combines TRBV5-1 with TRBJ2-5, with TRBD1 matching over 9 bases. Germline CDR1 is SGHRS and CDR2 is YFSETQ. The CDR3 loop spans 15 amino acids. J was trimmed by 7 bases and V by 4 bases; bases with no gene match: 11. The CDR3 region is CASSPQQGAFGTQYF. The CDR3 DNA reads TGCGCCAGCAGCCCTCAACAGGGGGCTTTCGGGACCCAGTACTTC.

The chain links TRBV7-9 to TRBJ2-7; D might be TRBD2 (5 bases). This CDR3 contains 15 residues. Germline V lookup: CDR1 SEHNR, CDR2 FQNEAQ (reference sequence). The ends were cut back, 1 base at V and 5 bases at J, with 15 bases in the middle. In DNA form, the CDR3 reads TGTGCCAGCAGCTTAGGACGGGGTACGACCGACGAGCAGTACTTC. Translating it yields CASSLGRGTTDEQYF.

The chain carries TRBV28 and TRBJ1-5; D is undetermined. V shed 8 bases and J shed 1 base, with 12 bases lying between them. CDR1 and CDR2 from the germline V gene are MDHEN and SYDVKM. The CDR3 covers 14 residues. The CDR3 DNA is TGTGCCAGCGGAATGGAGAGAAGCAATCAGCCCCAGCATTTT. It yields the protein CASGMERSNQPQHF.

The chain is built from TRBV11-2 and TRBJ2-2; tentative D call: TRBD2 (5 bases). V lost 8 bases to trimming and J lost 8 bases, with 15 bases between them. From germline, CDR1 is SGHAT and CDR2 FQNNGV. The CDR3 covers 13 residues. The CDR3 region has the DNA TGTGCCAGCCAGCGGAGGTTCCCGGGGGAGCTGTTTTTT. It encodes CASQRRFPGELFF.